Listed below are T cell receptor beta chains from one sample, sequenced in a study of response to subunit inactivated influenza vaccine. TCRdb reprocessed the RT-PCR reads with MiXCR, giving one entry per CDR3 protein. The top ten clones hold 10% to 15% of a sample with about half a million distinct CDR3 sequences, less than 10% of them seen once. Sequences were derived from PBMCs from blood, sampled about 23 months after vaccination. The receptors come from a man aged 50 to 69 who received an inactivated influenza vaccine. CDR3s include the opening cysteine and the closing phenylalanine or tryptophan. The D gene is left open where the match is weak. Only part of the rows carry a size: once, few, many, or a class if the clone is expanded.

j_call d_call v_call clone_size cdr3_aa cdr3_nt
TRBJ2-3 TRBD2 TRBV7-2 - CASSPGLAGFTDTQYF TGTGCCAGCAGCCCGGGACTAGCGGGGTTCACAGATACGCAGTATTTT
TRBJ2-5 - TRBV6-1 many CASRRTVQETQYF TGTGCCAGCAGAAGGACGGTCCAAGAGACCCAGTACTTC
TRBJ2-5 - TRBV5-1 many CASSTEQGWADQETQYF TGCGCCAGCAGCACAGAACAGGGCTGGGCAGACCAAGAGACCCAGTACTTC
TRBJ2-3 TRBD2 TRBV9 few CASSVVASGGLADTQYF TGTGCCAGCAGCGTAGTGGCTAGCGGGGGACTGGCAGATACGCAGTATTTT
TRBJ2-1 - TRBV20-1 many CSANGLHNEQFF TGCAGTGCTAACGGACTGCACAATGAGCAGTTCTTC
TRBJ2-7 - TRBV7-2 many CASSLARGEQYF TGTGCCAGCAGCTTAGCTAGAGGGGAGCAGTACTTC
TRBJ1-6 - TRBV4-1 - CASSQDKGTLTPLHF TGCGCCAGCAGCCAAGATAAGGGGACCCTGACACCCCTCCACTTT
TRBJ2-3 - TRBV5-5 many CASSGGLWVADTQYF TGTGCCAGCAGCGGGGGACTCTGGGTGGCGGATACGCAGTATTTT
TRBJ2-3 - TRBV5-6 - CASSPVRSTDTQYF TGTGCCAGCAGCCCTGTTCGGAGCACAGATACGCAGTATTTT
TRBJ2-2 - TRBV5-1 many CASSLAVGNTGELFF TGCGCCAGCAGCTTGGCCGTCGGGAACACCGGGGAGCTGTTTTTT
TRBJ2-3 - TRBV6-5 - CASSYGQGADTQYF TGTGCCAGCAGTTACGGGCAGGGTGCAGATACGCAGTATTTT
TRBJ1-6 - TRBV29-1 many CSVDWSSYNSPLHF TGCAGCGTTGATTGGAGCTCCTATAATTCACCCCTCCACTTT
TRBJ2-7 TRBD1 TRBV7-9 few CASSMTGAFYEQYF TGTGCCAGCAGCATGACAGGGGCCTTTTACGAGCAGTACTTC
TRBJ2-5 TRBD2 TRBV4-3 - CASSQGVKASGITQETQYF TGCGCCAGCAGCCAAGGGGTAAAGGCTAGCGGGATAACCCAAGAGACCCAGTACTTC
TRBJ1-5 - TRBV20-1 - CSASPSNQPQHF TGCAGTGCTAGCCCCTCGAATCAGCCCCAGCATTTT
TRBJ2-5 - TRBV20-1 - CSARASSRNQETQYF TGCAGTGCTAGAGCGAGCAGTCGAAACCAAGAGACCCAGTACTTC
TRBJ2-7 TRBD2 TRBV20-1 many CSAESGTSGIYEQYF TGCAGTGCTGAGTCCGGGACTAGCGGGATCTACGAGCAGTACTTC
TRBJ2-7 TRBD2 TRBV10-2 few CASSEMASGSHEQYF TGCGCCAGCAGTGAGATGGCTAGCGGGAGCCACGAGCAGTACTTC
TRBJ2-1 TRBD2 TRBV7-2 - CASSSRLARNEQFF TGTGCCAGCAGCAGCCGACTAGCGAGGAATGAGCAGTTCTTC
TRBJ2-1 - TRBV7-6 many CASSLSVYNEQFF TGTGCCAGCAGCTTATCCGTCTACAATGAGCAGTTCTTC
TRBJ2-5 - TRBV25-1 few CASRDHGYF TGTGCCAGCAGAGATCACGGATACTTC
TRBJ2-3 - TRBV7-2 few CASSLVRGDTQYF TGTGCCAGCAGCTTAGTCCGTGGAGATACGCAGTATTTT
TRBJ1-1 TRBD1 TRBV20-1 - CSASKGGSNTEAFF TGCAGTGCTAGTAAAGGGGGCAGTAACACTGAAGCTTTCTTT
TRBJ2-7 TRBD2 TRBV10-3 many CAISEGGSSYEQYF TGTGCCATCAGTGAAGGCGGGAGCTCCTACGAGCAGTACTTC
TRBJ2-5 - TRBV7-8 few CASSLVGLAETQYF TGTGCCAGCAGCTTAGTTGGGCTAGCGGAGACCCAGTACTTC
TRBJ2-1 TRBD2 TRBV20-1 many CSAIVGGRGSYNEQFF TGCAGTGCTATAGTGGGCGGGAGGGGCTCCTACAATGAGCAGTTCTTC
TRBJ2-2 TRBD2 TRBV20-1 many CSARKLAGLANTGELFF TGCAGTGCTAGGAAACTAGCGGGGCTCGCGAACACCGGGGAGCTGTTTTTT
TRBJ1-5 - TRBV12-3/TRBV12-4 few CASSRRWGNNQPQHF TGTGCCAGCAGTCGTCGTTGGGGGAATAATCAGCCCCAGCATTTT
TRBJ2-7 - TRBV7-2 once CASSLKMGSSVTYEQYF TGTGCCAGCAGCTTGAAGATGGGAAGTAGCGTAACCTACGAGCAGTACTTC
TRBJ2-5 TRBD2 TRBV10-3 many CATRTSGETQYF TGTGCCACCAGGACTAGCGGGGAGACCCAGTACTTC
TRBJ1-1 - TRBV5-1 many CASSFSGEAFF TGCGCCAGCAGCTTCTCAGGTGAAGCTTTCTTT
TRBJ1-2 - TRBV12-3/TRBV12-4 few CASSRGFGYTF TGTGCCAGCAGTCGAGGGTTTGGCTACACCTTC
TRBJ2-3 - TRBV7-2 few CASSPHTGPDTQYF TGTGCCAGCAGCCCCCACACAGGGCCAGATACGCAGTATTTT
TRBJ2-7 TRBD1 TRBV20-1 - CSARLLRTGNEQYF TGCAGTGCTAGATTGCTCCGGACAGGGAACGAGCAGTACTTC
TRBJ2-2 - TRBV6-2/TRBV6-3 many CASSGRNTGELFF TGTGCCAGCAGTGGGCGAAACACCGGGGAGCTGTTTTTT
TRBJ2-2 TRBD2 TRBV3-1 many CASSLGLAETTGELFF TGTGCCAGCAGCCTGGGGCTAGCGGAGACCACCGGGGAGCTGTTTTTT
TRBJ2-3 - TRBV2 few CACRPGSSTDTQYF TGTGCCTGCCGACCCGGATCTAGCACAGATACGCAGTATTTT
TRBJ2-1 - TRBV7-3 - CASSLSASKYNEQFF TGTGCCAGCAGCTTATCAGCCTCAAAATACAATGAGCAGTTCTTC
TRBJ2-1 - TRBV20-1 - CSAATRTVGDYNEQFF TGCAGTGCCGCCACTCGGACAGTGGGGGATTACAATGAGCAGTTCTTC
TRBJ2-3 - TRBV5-1 few CASSLPGAQNTDTQYF TGCGCCAGCAGCCTTCCGGGGGCCCAGAACACAGATACGCAGTATTTT
TRBJ2-7 - TRBV11-2 - CASTPLLGLTYEQYF TGTGCCAGCACCCCCCTGTTGGGTCTTACTTACGAGCAGTACTTC
TRBJ2-1 TRBD2 TRBV20-1 - CSARGPRREDNEQFF TGCAGTGCTAGAGGACCTCGGCGGGAGGACAATGAGCAGTTCTTC